This TCR beta chain was sequenced in a study of regulatory T cells in long-lasting Graves disease. There are 15 residues in the CDR3. Trimming stripped 1 base from V and 6 bases from J, with 14 bases between. The germline V gene encodes CDR1 SGHNT and CDR2 YYREEE (reference sequence). Arm-PCR with iRepertoire HTBI primers amplified the CDR3 regions for these TCR beta libraries. TCRdb re-called the multiplex PCR reads through MiXCR, storing one row per CDR3 protein. The table lists about 400,000 distinct CDR3 sequences, under 20% of them singletons. As for time point: newly diagnosed GD, antithyroid drugs for less than 3 months. The TCR library used RNA extracted from PBMCs. In addition, the sample was reused for a study of T cells in Graves' hyperthyroidism and ophthalmopathy.

Material: peripheral blood mononuclear cells (PBMCs), obtained at new diagnosis, from a patient treated with antithyroid drugs. The receptor was derived from a woman younger than 30 with Graves disease. The chain is built from TRBV5-4 and TRBJ2-1; D gene unclear. CDR3 region: CASSLIAWGSNEQFF. In DNA form, the CDR3 reads TGTGCCAGCAGCTTGATCGCGTGGGGTTCCAATGAGCAGTTCTTC.